This is a list of T cell receptor beta chains from one sample in a study of OX40 agonist ivuxolimab in advanced cancers. Some clones are missing from TCRdb's copy, which holds only in-frame ones; the method was immunoSEQ multiplex PCR. The sample lists over 25,000 clones, 74% occurring once. The material was CD4+ or CD8+ T cells sorted from blood, obtained in a trial of the OX40 agonist ivuxolimab. The receptors shown here come from an adult with an advanced solid tumor such as melanoma, head and neck, liver or kidney cancer. Both conserved end residues are part of each CDR3. D genes are given only for firm matches. A row's size may be missing; if present it is once, few, many or a size class.

>-|-|TRBJ2-7|TRBV27
CASSLSTGSSYEQYF
TGTGCCAGCAGTTTATCCACAGGGAGCTCCTACGAGCAGTACTTC
>-|TRBD1|TRBJ1-2|TRBV27
CASSPSPGTGRYGYTF
TGTGCCAGCAGTCCCTCACCCGGGACAGGGCGCTATGGCTACACCTTC
>-|-|TRBJ2-5|TRBV6-5
CASSYRTARETQYF
TGTGCCAGCAGTTACAGGACCGCGAGGGAGACCCAGTACTTC
>-|TRBD2|TRBJ2-2|TRBV11-2
CASSWTSGTTGELFF
TGTGCCAGCAGCTGGACTAGCGGAACCACCGGGGAGCTGTTTTTT
>once|-|TRBJ1-3|TRBV9
CASTRGLGNTIYF
TGTGCCAGCACCCGAGGTCTTGGAAACACCATATATTTT
>-|-|TRBJ2-3|TRBV2
CASREGSNTQYF
TGTGCCAGCAGGGAAGGGTCTAATACGCAGTATTTT
>-|-|TRBJ2-4|TRBV7-8
CASSPAGQGIIQYF
TGTGCCAGCAGCCCAGCCGGGCAGGGGATCATTCAGTACTTC
>-|-|TRBJ2-3|TRBV18
CASSPRRRGISDTQYF
TGTGCCAGCTCACCTAGGAGACGTGGTATCTCAGATACGCAGTATTTT
>-|-|TRBJ1-5|TRBV5-8
CASSLPRGNQPQHF
TGTGCCAGCAGCTTGCCCCGTGGCAATCAGCCCCAGCATTTT
>-|TRBD1|TRBJ1-1|TRBV11-2
CASSLVQGGRAFF
TGTGCCAGCAGCTTAGTCCAGGGGGGTAGGGCTTTCTTT
>-|-|TRBJ1-5|TRBV7-9
CASSAGAGVNQPQHF
TGTGCCAGCAGTGCGGGGGCGGGCGTCAATCAGCCCCAGCATTTT
>-|-|TRBJ1-2|TRBV6-6
CASSPLGPYSLGYTF
TGTGCCAGCAGTCCCCTTGGGCCTTATTCTCTCGGCTACACCTTC
>-|-|TRBJ1-5|TRBV9
CASSVDTGGNQPQHF
TGTGCCAGCAGCGTAGACACGGGGGGCAATCAGCCCCAGCATTTT
>-|-|TRBJ2-3|TRBV5-1
CASSLRGVVGTDTQYF
TGCGCCAGCAGCTTGAGGGGGGTGGTTGGCACAGATACGCAGTATTTT
>few|-|TRBJ1-2|TRBV7-2
CASSLGNYGYTF
TGTGCCAGCAGCTTAGGGAACTATGGCTACACCTTC
>-|-|TRBJ1-1|TRBV6-1
CASSERGADTEAFF
TGTGCCAGCAGTGAACGAGGGGCGGACACTGAAGCTTTCTTT
>-|-|TRBJ2-5|TRBV10-1
CASRNPPKETQYF
TGCGCCAGCAGAAACCCACCAAAAGAGACCCAGTACTTC